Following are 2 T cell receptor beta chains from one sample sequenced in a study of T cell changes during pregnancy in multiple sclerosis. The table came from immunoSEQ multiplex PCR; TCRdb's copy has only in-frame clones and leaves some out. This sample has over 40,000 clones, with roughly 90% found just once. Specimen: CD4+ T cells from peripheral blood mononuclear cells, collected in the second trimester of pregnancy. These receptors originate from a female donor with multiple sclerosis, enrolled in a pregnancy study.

CDR3 amino acids: CAWSQGGDRGNYGYTF. In DNA, the CDR3 is TGTGCCTGGAGTCAAGGGGGGGACAGGGGTAACTATGGCTACACCTTC. The chain joins TRBV30 to TRBJ1-2; 10 nucleotides match TRBD1. V was clipped by 2 bases and J by 1 base; unmatched bases: 7. The CDR3 length is 16 residues. Germline lookup yields CDR1 GTSNPN and CDR2 SVGIG (reference sequence).

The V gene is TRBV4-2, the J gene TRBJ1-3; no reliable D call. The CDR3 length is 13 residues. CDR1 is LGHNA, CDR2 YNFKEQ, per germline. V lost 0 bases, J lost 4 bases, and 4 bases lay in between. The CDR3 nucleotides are TGTGCCAGCAGCCAAGAATCGGGAAACACCATATATTTT. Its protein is CASSQESGNTIYF.